This note documents a single TCR beta chain sequence. The source of the sample is a study of T cell changes during pregnancy in multiple sclerosis. The table came from immunoSEQ multiplex PCR; TCRdb's copy has only in-frame clones and leaves some out. The sample carries roughly 54,000 clones, 92% recorded once. Germline V lookup: CDR1 SGHTA, CDR2 FQGNSA. With V trimmed by 1 base and J by 2 bases, 8 bases remained unmatched. The CDR3 is 16 residues long. This chain joins TRBV7-2 and TRBJ2-7; 7 bases fit TRBD1. This TCR was recovered from a female donor with multiple sclerosis, enrolled in a pregnancy study. The sequencing used CD4+ T cells from peripheral blood mononuclear cells, collected after pregnancy. The CDR3, as DNA: TGTGCCAGCAGCTTAGATCACGGGACAGCTGCCTACGAGCAGTACTTC. Translation: CASSLDHGTAAYEQYF.